This TCR beta chain is drawn from a study of cytotoxic CD8 clonotypes in ibrutinib-treated CLL. With V trimmed by 4 bases and J by 6 bases, 19 bases remained unmatched. Germline V gene sequence: CDR1 MNHEY, CDR2 SMNVEV (reference sequence). The length of the CDR3 is 19 residues. The table came from immunoSEQ multiplex PCR; TCRdb's copy has only in-frame clones and leaves some out. The sample records about 39,000 clones, roughly two thirds being singletons. The gene calls are TRBV27 and TRBJ2-1; 9 nucleotides match TRBD1. The receptor was derived from a human donor with chronic lymphocytic leukemia. The input for sequencing was PBMCs, taken at disease progression, from a patient treated with ibrutinib. CDR3 nucleotide sequence: TGTGCCAGCAGTTCACCGGGACAGGGTAACCTTGGGCGCCCCAATGAGCAGTTCTTC. Amino acid sequence: CASSSPGQGNLGRPNEQFF.